Listed below are T cell receptor beta chains from one sample, sequenced in a study of cytomegalovirus exposure and HLA in healthy donors. Sequencing used immunoSEQ multiplex PCR; TCRdb keeps in-frame clones, though not all of them. The sample lists 140,000 to 150,000 clones, 70% to 85% seen once, with roughly 9.9% in the top ten. Sequenced sample: PBMCs. Receptor source: a woman between 55 and 75 years old in good health and CMV-seropositive. Each CDR3 is given with its conserved first and last residue. D genes are given only for firm matches. Only part of the rows carry a size: once, few, many, or a class if the clone is expanded.

>15|TRBJ1-5|NA|TRBV9|TRBD1
CASSAGQVSNQPQHF
TGTGCCAGCAGCGCGGGACAGGTGAGCAATCAGCCCCAGCATTTT
>16|TRBJ2-2|NA|TRBV18|NA
CASSGGRGRNTGELFF
TGTGCCAGCTCCGGTGGGCGGGGCCGGAACACCGGGGAGCTGTTTTTT
>14|TRBJ1-1|NA|TRBV5-1|NA
CASSLGQRNTEAFF
TGCGCCAGCAGCTTGGGGCAGCGGAACACTGAAGCTTTCTTT
>17|TRBJ2-5|few|TRBV5-1|TRBD1
CATQLGTGGQLGETQYF
TGCGCCACCCAGCTTGGCACAGGGGGGCAACTCGGGGAGACCCAGTACTTC
>13|TRBJ1-2|once|TRBV19|TRBD1
CASSPGTDYGYTF
TGTGCCAGTAGTCCCGGGACAGACTATGGCTACACCTTC
>14|TRBJ2-1|NA|TRBV7-2|TRBD2
CASSQLAGGTEQFF
TGTGCCAGCAGCCAACTAGCGGGAGGGACTGAGCAGTTCTTC
>11|TRBJ1-1|NA|TRBV6-5|NA
CASSTSAGAFF
TGTGCCAGCAGTACATCCGCAGGGGCTTTCTTT
>15|TRBJ2-1|NA|TRBV7-9|NA
CASSFIGSSYNEQFF
TGTGCCAGCAGCTTTATCGGTAGCTCCTACAATGAGCAGTTCTTC
>15|TRBJ2-1|NA|TRBV19|NA
CASSIEGREFNEQFF
TGTGCCAGTAGTATCGAGGGCCGGGAATTCAATGAGCAGTTCTTC
>11|TRBJ2-7|few|TRBV11-2|NA
CASSSGDEQYF
TGTGCCAGCAGCTCAGGGGACGAGCAGTACTTC